The 27 T cell receptor beta chains reported below all come from one sample, sequenced in a study of T cell repertoires in cytomegalovirus infection. In TCRdb, the reads were re-called with MiXCR into one record per CDR3 protein. The table has approximately 89,000 distinct CDR3 sequences, roughly a quarter seen once. These receptors' targets are unknown. The sequences come from CD8+ T cells from cultured PBMCs, collected from culture after CMV antigen stimulation. The receptors originated from a human donor in good health (CMV status not recorded). Some clones in this sample may be carry-over from other donors' samples.

With regard to this clonotype: A much larger clone sits a single nucleotide away, making a read error possible. The V and J genes are TRBV12-3 or TRBV12-4 and TRBJ2-6; D is unresolved. CDR3 length: 15 residues. The CDR3 bases are TGTGCCAGCAGTTCAGGAATCTCTGGGACCAACGTCCTGACTTTC. This encodes CASSSGISGTNVLTF.

The CDR3 DNA sequence: TGTGCCAGCAGCCTCGAGTTTGGGGGGACCGGGGAGCTGTTTTTT. This sequence encodes CASSLEFGGTGELFF. J is TRBJ2-2 and V is TRBV11-2, with a possible D match to TRBD2 (6 bases). Trimming left V 5 bases short and J 5 bases short, with 15 bases between. CDR1 and CDR2 (germline): SGHAT, FQNNGV. There are 15 residues in the CDR3.

The chain employs TRBV19 and TRBJ2-3, with 11 positions matching TRBD1. Germline CDR1 and CDR2: LNHDA and SQIVND (reference sequence). The CDR3 covers 16 residues. V shed 5 bases, J shed 5 bases, and the junction held 9 bases outside the gene matches. The CDR3 loop is CASSSRTGGAVDTQYF. In nucleotides, the CDR3 is TGTGCCAGTAGTTCCAGGACAGGGGGCGCGGTAGATACGCAGTATTTT.

This clonotype was counted at least ten times. The rearrangement uses TRBV7-6 and TRBJ2-2; perhaps TRBD1 as D (5 bases). The CDR3 consists of 14 residues. From germline, CDR1 is SGHVS and CDR2 FNYEAQ. The ends were cut back, 5 bases at V and 6 bases at J, with 13 bases in the middle. CDR3 region: CASSNQGVAGELFF. CDR3 nucleotides: TGTGCCAGCAGCAACCAGGGTGTGGCCGGGGAGCTGTTTTTT.

This clonotype was seen many times. This rearrangement joins TRBV15 to TRBJ2-1; TRBD2 matches at 8 bases. The CDR3 runs 18 residues. J was trimmed by 6 bases and V by 0 bases; bases with no gene match: 13. CDR1 LNHNV and CDR2 YYDKDF come from the germline V gene (reference sequence). CDR3 region: CATSREGGSAGDGNEQFF. The CDR3 nucleotides are TGTGCCACCAGCAGAGAGGGGGGTTCAGCGGGAGACGGCAATGAGCAGTTCTTC.

This clonotype occurred many times. This chain connects TRBV12-3 or TRBV12-4 to TRBJ2-2, with D possibly TRBD2 on 6 matching bases. CDR3 length: 15 amino acids. Trimming shortened V by 9 bases and J by 1 base, and 15 bases separated the two germline ends. In DNA form, the CDR3 reads TGTGCCAGTGCTAGGGACTTCTGGAACACCGGGGAGCTGTTTTTT. Encoded protein: CASARDFWNTGELFF.

This clonotype showed up many times. This chain links TRBV7-2 with TRBJ2-7, with TRBD1 identical over 8 bases. The V and J ends lost 5 bases and 6 bases, in that order; junction bases with no gene match: 3. Germline V gene sequence: CDR1 SGHTA, CDR2 FQGNSA. CDR3 size: 12 residues. The CDR3 reads CASSPTGAEQYF. DNA for the CDR3: TGTGCCAGCAGCCCGACAGGGGCCGAGCAGTACTTC.

This chain joins TRBV14 and TRBJ2-1, with 8 bases lining up with TRBD2. The germline V gene encodes CDR1 SGHDN and CDR2 FVKESK. The junction had 9 bases not matched to a gene; V was cut back by 3 bases and J by 8 bases. This CDR3 comprises 15 residues. CDR3 in amino acids: CASSHRSSGSYEQFF. The CDR3 DNA sequence: TGTGCCAGCAGCCATAGGAGCAGCGGGAGTTATGAGCAGTTCTTC.

This rearrangement joins TRBV6-6 to TRBJ1-4, with TRBD1 identical over 7 bases. CDR1 is MNHNY, CDR2 SVGAGI, per germline (reference sequence). This CDR3 is built from 16 residues. With 5 bases clipped from V and 4 bases from J, the junction kept 10 bases outside the gene matches. The CDR3: CASSKLGTVDNEKLFF. DNA of the CDR3: TGTGCCAGCAGTAAACTGGGGACAGTAGATAATGAAAAACTGTTTTTT.

The CDR3 here is CASSLEWDGRETQYF. CDR3 nucleotides: TGTGCCAGCAGCTTGGAATGGGACGGTCGAGAGACCCAGTACTTC. This chain connects TRBV5-4 to TRBJ2-5; D is possibly TRBD1 or TRBD2 (5 bases each). This CDR3 is built from 15 residues. CDR1 SGHNT and CDR2 YYREEE come from the germline V gene (reference sequence). V was clipped by 0 bases and J by 4 bases, with 13 bases between them.

V is TRBV6-1 and J is TRBJ1-2, with TRBD1 identical over 7 bases. Per the germline V gene, CDR1 is MNHNS and CDR2 is SASEGT. The V and J ends lost 3 bases and 8 bases, in that order; junction bases with no gene match: 6. The CDR3 is 13 amino acids. CDR3 residues: CASSEGQPLGYTF. For the CDR3, the DNA is TGTGCCAGCAGTGAGGGACAGCCGCTGGGCTACACCTTC.

CDR3: CASSPPGASSTYNSPLHF. CDR3 nucleotide sequence: TGCGCCAGCAGTCCCCCAGGGGCATCTTCAACCTATAATTCACCCCTCCACTTT. This chain joins TRBV23-1 and TRBJ1-6; D may be TRBD1 (6 bases). TRBV23-1 is labeled an ORF, and its function is uncertain. The CDR3 sequence is 18 residues long. V was trimmed by 4 bases and J by 2 bases, leaving 18 bases between them.

This chain's CDR3 is CASSVTSALGTDTQYF. The CDR3 DNA reads as TGTGCCAGCAGCGTTACTAGCGCCTTGGGGACAGATACGCAGTATTTT. V is TRBV9 and J is TRBJ2-3, with 7 bases lining up with TRBD2. Germline assignment: CDR1 SGDLS and CDR2 YYNGEE. The CDR3 runs 16 residues. V trimming: 2 bases; J trimming: 3 bases; junction bases outside the gene matches: 9.

This clonotype came up many times. The chain recombines TRBV6-1 with TRBJ2-1, with 7 bases fitting TRBD1. V lost 0 bases and J lost 2; bases outside the gene matches: 7. Germline V gene data show CDR1 as MNHNS and CDR2 as SASEGT. The CDR3 has 17 amino acids. The CDR3 DNA reads as TGTGCCAGCAGTGAAGCCGCCCGAGGGGGCGCCTACAATGAGCAGTTCTTC. Its protein is CASSEAARGGAYNEQFF.

In regard to this clonotype: One end of the junction does not line up with germline, which may come from a read error. This sequence joins TRBV14 and TRBJ2-1; D gene unclear. Per germline, CDR1 SGHDN and CDR2 FVKESK. This CDR3 is 12 amino acids long. The CDR3, as DNA: TGTACCAGCAGCCAAGAGATTAGTGAGCAGTTCTTC. It specifies CTSSQEISEQFF.

In this sample, this clonotype turned up many times. J is TRBJ2-3 and V is TRBV2; D call uncertain. This CDR3 spans 15 amino acids. V was clipped by 2 bases and J by 0 bases, with 9 bases between them. Looked up from germline, CDR1 is SNHLY and CDR2 is FYNNEI. The DNA of the CDR3 is TGTGCCAGCAGTGAATGGGCTGATAGCACAGATACGCAGTATTTT. It is translated as CASSEWADSTDTQYF. Full variable domain (outside the CDR3, taken from reference TRBV2 and TRBJ2-3): EPEVTQTPSHQVTQMGQEVILRCVPISNHLYFYWYRQILGQKVEFLVSFYNNEISEKSEIFDDQFSVERPDGSNFTLKIRSTKLEDSAMYFCASSEWADSTDTQYFGPGTRLTVL.

V gene TRBV11-1 combines with J gene TRBJ2-5, with D possibly called TRBD1 or TRBD2 (6 bases each). Germline-derived CDR1 and CDR2 are SGHAT and FQDESV (reference sequence). Trimming stripped 7 bases from V and 5 bases from J, with 17 bases between. CDR3 length: 14 residues. The CDR3 DNA is TGTGCCAGCACCGAGGGGGGAGATGGGGAGACCCAGTACTTC. Amino acids: CASTEGGDGETQYF.

The rearrangement joins TRBV6-2 or TRBV6-3 to TRBJ2-1; 9 bases align to TRBD2. Germline trimming cut 6 bases from V and 9 bases from J; bases unmatched to any gene: 3. The CDR3 has 12 residues. Per the germline V gene, CDR1 is MNHEY and CDR2 is SVGEGT. CDR3 loop: CASSASGIEQFF. The CDR3 coding sequence is TGTGCCAGCAGCGCTAGCGGGATTGAGCAGTTCTTC.

With respect to this clonotype: This may arise from a read error, as a much more abundant clone is one base away. The chain couples TRBV7-6 to TRBJ1-5; TRBD1 aligns across 7 bases. Germline CDR1 is SGHVS and CDR2 is FNYEAQ. The CDR3 spans 14 residues. DNA for the CDR3: TGTGCCAGCGGCTTAGGGACAGGCAATCAGCCCCAGCATTTT. Translating it yields CASGLGTGNQPQHF.

The rearrangement uses TRBV6-2 or TRBV6-3 and TRBJ2-1; D is unclear. Germline-derived CDR1 and CDR2 are MNHEY and SVGEGT. The V gene lost 6 bases and the J gene lost 1 base, with 13 bases spanning the gap. This CDR3 contains 15 residues. The CDR3 protein is CASSPLDLSYNEQFF. The CDR3 coding sequence is TGTGCCAGCAGCCCTCTCGACCTTTCCTACAATGAGCAGTTCTTC.

This clonotype was seen repeatedly, ten times or more. The chain uses TRBV7-6 and TRBJ1-3; 9 positions match TRBD1. Per germline, CDR1 SGHVS and CDR2 FNYEAQ. The trim removed 2 bases at V and 8 bases at J, leaving 10 bases unmatched. The CDR3 is 16 amino acids. The CDR3 sequence is CASSLPSGQGGHTIYF. For the CDR3, the DNA is TGTGCCAGCAGCTTACCGTCGGGACAGGGTGGCCACACCATATATTTT. The entire variable domain, with the rest obtained from reference TRBV7-6 and TRBJ1-3, is as follows: GAGVSQSPRYKVTKRGQDVALRCDPISGHVSLYWYRQALGQGPEFLTYFNYEAQQDKSGLPNDRFSAERPEGSISTLTIQRTEQRDSAMYRCASSLPSGQGGHTIYFGEGSWLTVV.

The rearrangement joins TRBV7-9 to TRBJ2-2; 7 bases map to TRBD2. Germline CDR1 is SEHNR and CDR2 is FQNEAQ (reference sequence). The V gene end was trimmed by 4 bases and the J gene end by 0 bases; junction bases not matched to a gene: 2. This CDR3 is 15 amino acids long. The CDR3 here is CASSSSGSNTGELFF. The CDR3 nucleotides are TGTGCCAGCAGCTCTAGCGGCTCGAACACCGGGGAGCTGTTTTTT.

This chain joins TRBV4-3 and TRBJ1-1, with D unresolved. Between the trimmed V and J ends, which lost 0 bases and 1 base, there was a span of 9 bases. Germline loops: CDR1 LGHNA, CDR2 YSLEER. This CDR3 has 15 residues. The CDR3, as DNA: TGCGCCAGCAGCCAAGAAAGAGCGGGGAACACTGAAGCTTTCTTT. As protein: CASSQERAGNTEAFF.

The genes are TRBV30 and TRBJ2-1, with D possibly matching TRBD2 (7 bases). There are 14 residues in the CDR3. Germline CDR1 is GTSNPN and CDR2 is SVGIG (reference sequence). Trimming left V 5 bases short and J 0 bases short, with 11 bases between. The CDR3 is CAWHRGASYNEQFF. The CDR3, as DNA: TGTGCCTGGCACCGGGGGGCCTCCTACAATGAGCAGTTCTTC.

This clonotype was found a few times. The chain links TRBV11-2 to TRBJ2-7; the match to TRBD2 covers 14 bases. Germline CDR1 SGHAT, CDR2 FQNNGV. The CDR3 runs to 18 residues. V gave up 7 bases and J gave up 0 bases; unmatched junction bases: 11. CDR3: CASTAGLAGGYSSYEQYF. The CDR3 DNA is TGTGCCAGCACCGCAGGACTAGCGGGGGGTTATAGCTCCTACGAGCAGTACTTC.

This clonotype was found many times. The chain is built from TRBV28 and TRBJ2-1, with TRBD1 matching 10 bases. This CDR3 region has 16 residues. CDR1 is MDHEN and CDR2 is SYDVKM in the germline V gene. The V segment lost 5 bases and the J segment 8 bases; nucleotides outside the gene matches: 12. The CDR3 reads CASSPPGQGLKDEQFF. For the CDR3, the DNA is TGTGCCAGCAGTCCACCGGGACAGGGGTTGAAAGATGAGCAGTTCTTC.

Ten or more counts support this clonotype. The rearrangement links TRBV27 to TRBJ2-1; D not resolved. Germline lookup yields CDR1 MNHEY and CDR2 SMNVEV (reference sequence). V lost 5 bases, J lost 0 bases, and 14 bases lay in between. The CDR3 is 16 amino acids. The chain's CDR3 is CASSLQTPPSYNEQFF. The CDR3, as DNA: TGTGCCAGCAGTCTCCAGACACCGCCCTCCTACAATGAGCAGTTCTTC.